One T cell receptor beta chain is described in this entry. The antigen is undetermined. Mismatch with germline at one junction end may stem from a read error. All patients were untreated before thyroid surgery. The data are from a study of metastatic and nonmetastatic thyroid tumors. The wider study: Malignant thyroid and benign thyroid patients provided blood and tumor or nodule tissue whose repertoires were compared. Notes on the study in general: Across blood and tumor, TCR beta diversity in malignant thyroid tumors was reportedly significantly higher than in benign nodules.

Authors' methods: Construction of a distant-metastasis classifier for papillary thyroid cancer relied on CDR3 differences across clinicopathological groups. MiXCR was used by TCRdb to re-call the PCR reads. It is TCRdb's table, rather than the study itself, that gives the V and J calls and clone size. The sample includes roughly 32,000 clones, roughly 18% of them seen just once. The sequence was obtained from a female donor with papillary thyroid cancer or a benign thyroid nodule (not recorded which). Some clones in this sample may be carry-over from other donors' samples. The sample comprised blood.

CDR3 sequence reads: CASSVWGIHTGELFF. CDR3 in DNA: TGTGCCAGTAGTGTATGGGGGATCCACACCGGGGAGCTGTTTTTT. The V gene is TRBV2, the J gene TRBJ2-2, with D perhaps assigned TRBD1 or TRBD2 (5 bases each). Looked up from germline, CDR1 is SNHLY and CDR2 is FYNNEI. The CDR3 runs to 15 residues.